The clone carrying this TCR beta chain was counted at least ten times. Trimming pared 6 bases from V and 4 bases from J, leaving 4 bases between. This CDR3 has 11 residues. Germline V gene sequence: CDR1 DFQATT, CDR2 SNEGSKA (reference sequence). MiXCR, applied by TCRdb to the 5' RACE reads, yields one record per CDR3 protein. The sample holds around 250,000 distinct CDR3 sequences, roughly a third seen once. This entry belongs to a study of CD8 T cells in ankylosing spondylitis. This chain uses TRBV20-1 with TRBJ1-6, with unresolved D. The sample comprised blood, either unsorted or a sorted T cell fraction (not recorded which). This sequence originates from a male donor with ankylosing spondylitis or in good health (not recorded which). The DNA of the CDR3 is TGCAGTGCCCAGTATAATTCACCCCTCCACTTT. It specifies CSAQYNSPLHF.